A single sample gave rise to the 3 T cell receptor beta chains below, sequenced in a study of blood T cell repertoires in COVID-19. Repertoires were generated with immunoSEQ multiplex PCR, while TCRdb's copy carries only in-frame clones and drops some. Here the sample spans around 58,000 clones, 83% being singletons. The sequenced sample consisted of peripheral blood. These receptors all stem from a human donor in a cohort sampled during active COVID-19.

The chain is built from TRBV6-6 and TRBJ1-2; TRBD1 might be the D (5 bases). Trimming left V 0 bases short and J 7 bases short, with 12 bases between. Germline CDR1 is MNHNY and CDR2 is SVGAGI (reference sequence). The CDR3 is made up of 14 amino acids. CDR3 nucleotides: TGTGCCAGCAGTTACTCAGGGGATTCCTCTGGCTACACCTTC. Translation gives CASSYSGDSSGYTF.

The chain links TRBV4-3 to TRBJ1-6; D gene unclear. Germline V gene sequence: CDR1 LGHNA, CDR2 YSLEER. V dropped 0 bases and J dropped 5 bases, with 14 bases sitting between them. This CDR3 is 17 amino acids long. The CDR3 is CASSQDPPLPDNSPLHF. CDR3 sequence (DNA): TGCGCCAGCAGCCAAGACCCCCCATTACCGGATAATTCACCCCTCCACTTT.

The V call is TRBV4-1, the J call TRBJ1-4, with a possible D match to TRBD1 (6 bases). V was cut by 5 bases and J by 8 bases, with 15 bases left in between. Germline values: CDR1 MGHRA, CDR2 YSYEKL. The CDR3 spans 14 residues. In nucleotides, the CDR3 is TGCGCCAGCAGCGAACAGGGTCGCTCGGAAAAACTGTTTTTT. Translating gives CASSEQGRSEKLFF.